The 11 T cell receptor beta chains given below trace back to one sample, sequenced in a study of cytomegalovirus exposure and HLA in healthy donors. This PCR relied on a set of 60 Vbeta primers and 13 Jbeta primers. TCRdb keeps only in-frame clones here, not all; method: immunoSEQ multiplex PCR. Of some 130,000 clones listed, 75% to 85% are singletons. Source material: PBMCs. Receptor source: a female donor in good health and CMV-seropositive.

There are a few counts of this clone. This sequence joins TRBV6-6 and TRBJ2-5; 8 bases fit TRBD1. J gave up 5 bases and V 8 bases, and 10 bases lay outside the gene matches. Germline V CDR1 and CDR2: MNHNY, SVGAGI (reference sequence). The CDR3 is made up of 14 amino acids. In DNA, the CDR3 is TGTGCCAGCGGAGACAGGGGTCTTCGGGAGACCCAGTACTTC. It is translated as CASGDRGLRETQYF.

The rearrangement links TRBV19 to TRBJ1-2; D may be TRBD1 (6 bases). The ends were cut back, 7 bases at V and 2 bases at J, with 17 bases in the middle. Per germline, CDR1 LNHDA and CDR2 SQIVND (reference sequence). The CDR3 has 15 amino acids. The CDR3 region is CASNSGGPINYGYTF. CDR3 in DNA: TGTGCCAGTAATTCGGGGGGCCCTATCAACTATGGCTACACCTTC.

The chain couples TRBV6-1 to TRBJ2-7, with 8 bases that match TRBD1. CDR1 is MNHNS, CDR2 SASEGT, per germline. V lost 10 bases, J lost 7 bases, and 12 bases stayed unmatched. The CDR3 has 13 residues. CDR3 sequence (DNA): TGTGCCACTTCGGGACAGGTCCTCCGGGAGCAGTACTTC. Translation: CATSGQVLREQYF.

The chain carries TRBV7-6 and TRBJ2-7; D gene ambiguous. Trimming removed 4 bases from V and 2 bases from J, with 3 bases in between. The CDR3 totals 11 residues. CDR1 and CDR2 (germline): SGHVS, FNYEAQ. CDR3 nucleotide sequence: TGTGCCAGCAGCTCAGCCTACGAGCAGTACTTC. Its protein product is CASSSAYEQYF.

DNA of the CDR3: TGTGCCTGGAGTGCCCGACAGGGGACAAAAGCTAACTATGGCTACACCTTC. This translates into CAWSARQGTKANYGYTF. The V call is TRBV30, the J call TRBJ1-2; the match to TRBD1 covers 8 bases. With V trimmed by 1 base and J by 0 bases, 10 bases remained unmatched. The CDR3 has 17 residues. Germline CDR1 reads GTSNPN; CDR2 reads SVGIG (reference sequence). The full variable domain, rest sourced from reference TRBV30 and TRBJ1-2, is SQTIHQWPATLVQPVGSPLSLECTVEGTSNPNLYWYRQAAGRGLQLLFYSVGIGQISSEVPQNLSASRPQDRQFILSSKKLLLSDSGFYLCAWSARQGTKANYGYTFGSGTRLTVV.

The chain couples TRBV7-9 to TRBJ1-2; D gene uncertain. CDR3 length equals 15 residues. Looked up from germline, CDR1 is SEHNR and CDR2 is FQNEAQ (reference sequence). The germline V and J ends were trimmed by 5 bases and 8 bases, with 21 bases remaining between them. CDR3 DNA sequence: TGTGCCAGCAGCCTCCGGGCCTCGGAGGGAGACGGCTACACCTTC. It yields the protein CASSLRASEGDGYTF.

This clone was picked up a small number of times. At one boundary the junction diverges from the germline segment, which might be a read error. The rearrangement joins TRBV28 to TRBJ1-2; maybe TRBD1 (5 bases). CDR3 length: 14 residues. Germline assignment: CDR1 MDHEN and CDR2 SYDVKM. CDR3 sequence (DNA): TGTGCCAGCAGTTTTCGGCAGGGCCACTATGGCCACACCTTC. As protein: CASSFRQGHYGHTF.

The count of this clone is one. The gene calls are TRBV7-6 and TRBJ2-7, with D hard to call. CDR1 is SGHVS and CDR2 is FNYEAQ in the germline V gene. This CDR3 region has 13 residues. V was cut by 2 bases and J by 3 bases, with 8 bases left in between. For the CDR3, the DNA is TGTGCCAGCAGCTTATCAGGCAGCTACGAGCAGTACTTC. Its translation is CASSLSGSYEQYF. The whole variable domain, remainder taken from reference TRBV7-6 and TRBJ2-7, is GAGVSQSPRYKVTKRGQDVALRCDPISGHVSLYWYRQALGQGPEFLTYFNYEAQQDKSGLPNDRFSAERPEGSISTLTIQRTEQRDSAMYRCASSLSGSYEQYFGPGTRLTVT.

The chain links TRBV27 to TRBJ1-2, with D unresolved. The CDR3 is 14 residues long. In germline, CDR1 is MNHEY, CDR2 SMNVEV (reference sequence). V lost 6 bases and J 4 bases, leaving 15 bases between the germline ends. CDR3 sequence (DNA): TGTGCCAGCAGCCGCGTGGGCGCAGTCTATGGCTACACCTTC. It encodes CASSRVGAVYGYTF.

The chain links TRBV7-3 to TRBJ1-1; no clear D. V gave up 3 bases and J gave up 8 bases, with 16 bases separating them. The CDR3 is 14 residues long. Germline V CDR1 and CDR2: SGHTA, FQGTGA. The DNA for the CDR3 is TGTGCCAGCAGCTTGGGTACGGCGGGAAGGGAAGCTTTCTTT. This gives the protein CASSLGTAGREAFF.

V and J are TRBV29-1 and TRBJ2-7; the D gene is possibly TRBD2 (7 bases). Germline loops: CDR1 SQVTM, CDR2 ANQGSEA. With 6 bases removed from V and 2 bases from J, the gap between germline ends came to 14 bases. The CDR3 length is 13 residues. CDR3 nucleotide sequence: TGCAGCGTCCTGGGCGGGGGCCCCTACGAGCAGTACTTC. It translates to CSVLGGGPYEQYF.